The 6 T cell receptor beta chains listed next were all sequenced from one sample in a study of graft-versus-host responses after intestinal transplantation. Their antigen targets remain unknown. Libraries were prepared by immunoSEQ multiplex PCR; TCRdb keeps only in-frame clonotypes and omits some of them. The sample contains 100,000 or so clones, approximately 90% of which appear only once. Source: unstimulated CD4+ T cells sorted from spleen or lymph node cells, taken before intestinal transplant. The receptors were sampled from a human donor who received an intestinal transplant.

The rearrangement uses TRBV7-2 and TRBJ2-3; 9 bases are shared with TRBD2. Unmatched junction bases numbered 5, after V lost 2 bases and J lost 2 bases. The CDR3 runs 16 residues. The germline CDR1 and CDR2 sequences are SGHTA and FQGNSA. For the CDR3, the DNA is TGTGCCAGCAGCTTATTTGCGGGGGGGGTCACAGATACGCAGTATTTT. The encoded protein is CASSLFAGGVTDTQYF.

This clone was seen a single time. V is TRBV6-4 and J is TRBJ1-5; possible D gene TRBD1, 5 bases. The CDR3 runs 13 residues. V was cut by 7 bases and J by 0 bases, with 7 bases left in between. CDR1 and CDR2 from the germline V gene are MRHNA and SNTAGT. The CDR3 protein is CASKGFSNQPQHF. CDR3 DNA: TGTGCCAGCAAGGGGTTTAGCAATCAGCCCCAGCATTTT.

V and J are TRBV7-2 and TRBJ1-2; D not resolved. The CDR3 has 13 amino acids. Germline V gene sequence: CDR1 SGHTA, CDR2 FQGNSA. Trimming removed 1 base at V and 3 bases at J, with 6 bases between. In nucleotides, the CDR3 is TGTGCCAGCAGCTTAGGTTTCGACTATGGCTACACCTTC. This sequence encodes CASSLGFDYGYTF.

The gene calls are TRBV10-3 and TRBJ2-7; D perhaps matches TRBD1 (6 bases). V lost 2 bases and J lost 2, with 13 bases in between. Germline CDR1 reads ENHRY; CDR2 reads SYGVKD. This CDR3 comprises 15 residues. CDR3 sequence reads: CAISEAQGNTYEQYF. CDR3 nucleotide sequence: TGTGCCATCAGTGAGGCTCAGGGGAATACCTACGAGCAGTACTTC.

The chain is built from TRBV15 and TRBJ1-2; TRBD1 might be the D (5 bases). The CDR3 totals 14 residues. Germline V gene data show CDR1 as LNHNV and CDR2 as YYDKDF (reference sequence). The V end lost 0 bases, the J end lost 5 bases, and 10 bases lay between the germline ends. The CDR3 DNA reads TGTGCCACCAGCAGAGATCGGGGGAAGTATGGCTACACCTTC. Its protein is CATSRDRGKYGYTF.

The V call is TRBV5-1, the J call TRBJ2-1, with 7 bases lining up with TRBD2. The CDR3 totals 15 residues. V lost 0 bases to trimming and J lost 4 bases; unmatched junction nucleotides: 4. Per the germline V gene, CDR1 is SGHRS and CDR2 is YFSETQ. The CDR3 region has the DNA TGCGCCAGCAGCTTGGGACCTAGCGGATACAATGAGCAGTTCTTC. Its translation: CASSLGPSGYNEQFF.